Listed below are T cell receptor beta chains from one sample, sequenced in a study of long-term antiretroviral therapy in people with HIV. The table came from immunoSEQ multiplex PCR; TCRdb's copy has only in-frame clones and leaves some out. The table records tens of thousands of clones, roughly 80% of them present only once. Sequenced here: unsorted PBMCs, sampled 0.2 years after starting antiretroviral therapy. The receptors stem from a woman aged 25 to 39 with HIV. Each CDR3 is given with its conserved first and last residue. A D gene is named only where the DNA matches it firmly. Not every row has a clone size; where given, it reads once, few, many or a size class.

TRBJ1-2	.	.	TRBV30	CAWSPQGYYGYTF	TGTGCCTGGAGTCCGCAGGGATACTATGGCTACACCTTC
TRBJ2-1	.	.	TRBV5-6	CASSSGTLGVNEQFF	TGTGCCAGCAGCTCTGGCACACTAGGCGTCAATGAGCAGTTCTTC
TRBJ2-1	.	.	TRBV7-2	CASSLYEGSYNEQFF	TGTGCCAGCAGCTTATATGAGGGCTCCTACAATGAGCAGTTCTTC
TRBJ2-4	.	.	TRBV6-5	CATQGGGIQYF	TGTGCCACTCAGGGGGGCGGCATTCAGTACTTC
TRBJ1-3	.	.	TRBV7-9	CASSLADPPGNTIYF	TGTGCCAGCAGCTTAGCCGATCCCCCTGGAAACACCATATATTTT
TRBJ2-3	once	.	TRBV30	CAWRTPRTDTQYF	TGTGCCTGGAGGACACCGAGGACAGATACGCAGTATTTT
TRBJ2-5	.	TRBD2	TRBV19	CASSPSGGREETQYF	TGTGCCAGTAGTCCTAGCGGGGGGCGTGAAGAGACCCAGTACTTC
TRBJ1-6	.	.	TRBV7-9	CASSLVVGSPLHF	TGTGCCAGCAGCTTAGTTGTGGGTTCACCCCTCCACTTT
TRBJ2-1	.	.	TRBV7-3	CASSPPGGGSEQFF	TGTGCCAGCAGCCCGCCCGGTGGGGGAAGTGAGCAGTTCTTC
TRBJ2-7	medium-sized	.	TRBV5-1	CASSLEYGVAYEQYF	TGCGCCAGCAGCTTGGAATACGGAGTGGCCTACGAGCAGTACTTC
TRBJ1-1	.	.	TRBV19	CASSYQGGAEAFF	TGTGCCAGTAGTTACCAGGGTGGAGCTGAAGCTTTCTTT
TRBJ1-4	.	.	TRBV5-1	CASSWGPANEKLFF	TGCGCCAGCAGCTGGGGACCGGCTAATGAAAAACTGTTTTTT
TRBJ2-1	once	.	TRBV5-6	CASSSDIRRRDEQFF	TGTGCCAGCAGCTCAGATATCAGGCGCCGGGATGAGCAGTTCTTC
TRBJ2-5	.	.	TRBV7-3	CASSRSGRNQETQYF	TGTGCCAGCAGCAGAAGCGGGCGGAACCAAGAGACCCAGTACTTC
TRBJ1-6	few	.	TRBV21-1	CASSTQGGEKYNSPLHF	TGTGCCAGCAGCACCCAGGGAGGGGAGAAGTATAATTCACCCCTCCACTTT
TRBJ1-2	few	.	TRBV19	CASSISDSSSYGYTF	TGTGCCAGTAGTATTTCGGACAGCTCGAGCTATGGCTACACCTTC
TRBJ1-1	few	TRBD1	TRBV5-8	CASASGQGGTEAFF	TGTGCCAGCGCTTCGGGACAGGGTGGTACTGAAGCTTTCTTT
TRBJ1-2	.	TRBD1	TRBV27	CASSVLRQGVGGYTF	TGTGCCAGCAGTGTATTAAGACAGGGAGTAGGAGGCTACACCTTC
TRBJ2-7	.	.	TRBV7-2	CASSRTGLGTYEQYF	TGTGCCAGCAGCCGGACGGGGCTAGGCACCTACGAGCAGTACTTC
TRBJ2-5	.	.	TRBV11-2	CASSTTTGQETQYF	TGTGCCAGCAGCACCACGACGGGCCAAGAGACCCAGTACTTC
TRBJ2-3	.	TRBD2	TRBV5-6	CASSLGASGGTDTQYF	TGTGCCAGCAGCTTGGGAGCTAGCGGGGGGACAGATACGCAGTATTTT
TRBJ1-6	.	TRBD1	TRBV18	CASSPGDSYNSPLHF	TGTGCCAGCTCACCGGGGGACAGCTATAATTCACCCCTCCACTTT
TRBJ1-4	.	.	TRBV18	CASSPAGLGVTNEKLFF	TGTGCCAGCTCACCGGCCGGGTTGGGGGTCACTAATGAAAAACTGTTTTTT
TRBJ2-1	.	.	TRBV2	CASSEVGWNEQFF	TGTGCCAGCAGTGAAGTGGGCTGGAATGAGCAGTTCTTC
TRBJ1-2	.	.	TRBV6-1	CASSELGTADGYTF	TGTGCCAGCAGTGAACTTGGTACAGCGGATGGCTACACCTTC
TRBJ1-1	.	.	TRBV6-6	CATHGEVMNTEAFF	TGTGCCACCCACGGGGAAGTAATGAACACTGAAGCTTTCTTT
TRBJ2-2	.	TRBD1	TRBV5-1	CASSRGQAGELFF	TGCGCCAGCAGCCGGGGACAGGCCGGGGAGCTGTTTTTT
TRBJ2-1	.	.	TRBV2	CASSEARWQFF	TGTGCCAGCAGTGAAGCCCGGTGGCAGTTCTTC
TRBJ2-5	.	TRBD2	TRBV5-1	CASSQGLGTSGGAGETQYF	TGCGCCAGCAGCCAGGGCCTCGGGACTAGCGGGGGGGCAGGGGAGACCCAGTACTTC
TRBJ2-7	once	TRBD2	TRBV9	CASSLGTSGTYEQYF	TGTGCCAGCAGCCTCGGGACTAGCGGGACCTACGAGCAGTACTTC
TRBJ2-5	.	.	TRBV5-5	CASSLGAFGGRETQYF	TGTGCCAGCAGCTTGGGCGCCTTCGGGGGACGGGAGACCCAGTACTTC
TRBJ1-1	.	TRBD1	TRBV7-2	CASSLTRDRVEAFF	TGTGCCAGCAGCCTGACGCGGGACAGGGTTGAAGCTTTCTTT
TRBJ2-3	.	TRBD1	TRBV7-2	CASSSTGGGADTQYF	TGTGCCAGCAGCTCAACAGGGGGTGGCGCAGATACGCAGTATTTT
TRBJ2-5	once	TRBD2	TRBV7-8	CASSRSGGEETQYF	TGTGCCAGCAGCCGGAGCGGGGGGGAAGAGACCCAGTACTTC
TRBJ2-2	once	.	TRBV4-2	CASSQEVGTTGELFF	TGTGCCAGCAGCCAAGAAGTAGGGACCACCGGGGAGCTGTTTTTT
TRBJ1-1	.	.	TRBV7-3	CASSFGPGSVAFF	TGTGCCAGCAGCTTCGGCCCGGGAAGTGTGGCTTTCTTT
TRBJ1-5	few	.	TRBV14	CASSQGGYSNQPQHF	TGTGCCAGCAGCCAAGGGGGGTATAGCAATCAGCCCCAGCATTTT
TRBJ1-1	.	TRBD1	TRBV2	CASSRGQARATEAFF	TGTGCCAGCAGCAGAGGACAGGCCAGGGCCACTGAAGCTTTCTTT
TRBJ1-5	.	.	TRBV6-1	CASSEGVGGYSSNQPQHF	TGTGCCAGCAGTGAAGGTGTTGGAGGGTACAGTAGCAATCAGCCCCAGCATTTT
TRBJ2-3	.	TRBD2	TRBV19	CASSIAGGGSTDTQYF	TGTGCCAGTAGTATAGCTGGCGGGGGTAGCACAGATACGCAGTATTTT
TRBJ1-1	.	.	TRBV2	CASRVATEAFF	TGTGCCAGCAGGGTCGCGACTGAAGCTTTCTTT
TRBJ2-1	.	.	TRBV5-1	CASSPKPTTNNEQFF	TGCGCCAGCAGCCCTAAGCCCACTACGAACAATGAGCAGTTCTTC
TRBJ2-5	.	TRBD1	TRBV5-6	CASSTTTGNGETQYF	TGTGCCAGCAGCACTACGACAGGGAATGGAGAGACCCAGTACTTC